This T cell receptor (beta chain) was profiled in a study of blood T cell repertoires in COVID-19. Study-level background: COVID-19 samples collected from the United States, Italy and Spain covered acute and convalescent phases.

Assignments of participants to cohorts depended upon their own reported clinical history. The data were produced by immunoSEQ multiplex PCR, yet TCRdb's version contains in-frame clones alone and is incomplete. The data show roughly 180,000 clones, roughly 82% seen once. The receptor's source is a man aged 35 to 55 who had recovered from COVID-19. Sequenced sample: PBMCs or T cells enriched from blood (not recorded which).

The CDR3 DNA sequence: TGTGCCAGCAGCACCGCGGCTGTGGGGGCTTCACCCCTCCACTTT. Its protein product is CASSTAAVGASPLHF. The chain carries TRBV7-2 and TRBJ1-6; D possibly corresponds to TRBD1 (6 bases). CDR3 length equals 15 residues. CDR1 is SGHTA and CDR2 is FQGNSA in the germline V gene. V shed 5 bases and J shed 9 bases, with 17 bases lying between them.